Listed below are T cell receptor beta chains from one sample, sequenced in a study of blood T cell repertoires in COVID-19. Some clones are missing from TCRdb's copy, which holds only in-frame ones; the method was immunoSEQ multiplex PCR. The sample contains under 150,000 clones, approximately 84% of which appear only once. Sequences were obtained from peripheral blood. The origin of the receptors is a man in his 70s with active or convalescent COVID-19. The CDR3 runs from the conserved cysteine through the conserved F or W. D genes are given only for firm matches. Expanded clones get a size class; other rows say once, few or many, or leave the size out.

>.|TRBV19|.|TRBJ1-2
TGTGCCAGTAGTTTCCCTCAGGGGTACGATGGCTACACCTTC
CASSFPQGYDGYTF
>TRBD2|TRBV28|.|TRBJ2-7
TGTGCCATCACGGGGGGGTACTCCTACGAGCAGTACTTC
CAITGGYSYEQYF
>.|TRBV11-3|.|TRBJ2-7
TGTGCCAGCAGCCCTACGCGGTCCTACGAGCAGTACTTC
CASSPTRSYEQYF
>.|TRBV27|.|TRBJ2-1
TGTGCCAGCAGTTTATCAGGGGGTTCCTACAATGAGCAGTTCTTC
CASSLSGGSYNEQFF
>TRBD2|TRBV27|.|TRBJ2-1
TGTGCCAGCAGTTTTGCTAGCGGGAGGGTTGTCGCCTACAATGAGCAGTTCTTC
CASSFASGRVVAYNEQFF
>.|TRBV21-1|.|TRBJ2-1
TGTGCCAGCAGCAACCCCGATCCGGACTTGACGGGTGAGCAGTTCTTC
CASSNPDPDLTGEQFF
>TRBD1|TRBV10-2|.|TRBJ1-4
TGCGCCAGCAGACCCAGGGGGCTTGGTGAAAAACTGTTTTTT
CASRPRGLGEKLFF
>.|TRBV6-5|.|TRBJ1-2
TGTGCCAGCACCATTGGGACAAACTATGGCTACACCTTC
CASTIGTNYGYTF
>TRBD2|TRBV7-6|.|TRBJ2-5
TGTGCCAGCAGCTCCACACCGGGGCTAGCGGGCCAAGAGACCCAGTACTTC
CASSSTPGLAGQETQYF
>TRBD1|TRBV28|.|TRBJ1-4
TGTGCCAGCAGCTTAGGGACAGGGGCAGGGCGGAAACTGTTTTTT
CASSLGTGAGRKLFF
>.|TRBV12-5|.|TRBJ2-1
TGTGCTAGTGGTCCCCCGGACGGGAGCTCCTACAATGAGCAGTTCTTC
CASGPPDGSSYNEQFF
>.|TRBV30|.|TRBJ2-2
TGTGCCTGGAGCCGACTGAACACCGGGGAGCTGTTTTTT
CAWSRLNTGELFF
>TRBD2|TRBV12-5|.|TRBJ2-3
TGTGCTAGTGGTTTGGGGGGGACTAGCCCCCCAGATACGCAGTATTTT
CASGLGGTSPPDTQYF
>TRBD1|TRBV6-6|once|TRBJ2-1
TGTGCCAGCAGTCAGCCAGTTACGGGACAGGGCCTTGGTGAGCAGTTCTTC
CASSQPVTGQGLGEQFF
>.|TRBV7-5|.|TRBJ1-5
TGTGTCAGAAGCTTACTGGAGGATCAGCCCCAGCATTTT
CVRSLLEDQPQHF
>.|TRBV28|.|TRBJ1-1
TGTGCCAGCAGTTCCCCGTTTTCGGGGAAAACAGCTTTCTTT
CASSSPFSGKTAFF
>.|TRBV6-5|.|TRBJ1-5
TGTGCCAGCAGTTCTAGGGGTGGCAATCAGCCCCAGCATTTT
CASSSRGGNQPQHF